These 23 T cell receptor beta chains came from one sample sequenced in a study of tumor and adjacent non-tumor tissue in lung cancer. The template was RNA from unsorted bulk tissue. TCRbeta libraries were built with three rounds of nested PCR, modified from ARM-PCR. TCRdb used MiXCR to reprocess the multiplex PCR reads, holding one entry per CDR3 protein. The profile covers approximately 86,000 distinct CDR3 sequences, with 72% appearing a single time and roughly a tenth taken by the ten largest. The sample taken for sequencing was lung tumor tissue. The receptors stem from a woman in her forties with non-small cell lung cancer.

The table lists this clonotype with a count of one. The CDR3 ends on some other residue instead of the conserved phenylalanine or tryptophan, so this is likely a read error. The DNA is left out, because the CDR3 cannot be placed on it with certainty; the CDR3 is given as TCRdb lists it. CDR3 loop: CASSSDTGDELFV. V usage is TRBV11-2 and J usage is TRBJ2-1. The CDR3 contains 13 residues when both ends are counted. Germline V lookup: CDR1 SGHAT, CDR2 FQNNGV.

This clonotype showed up just a few times. Given the absence of the conserved phenylalanine or tryptophan at the CDR3 end, a read error is likely. This chain uses TRBV20-1 with TRBJ1-1; D unresolved. This CDR3 contains 12 residues. Germline V gives CDR1 DFQATT, CDR2 SNEGSKA (reference sequence). V lost 6 bases and J 6 bases, leaving 14 bases between the germline ends. The CDR3 bases are TGCAGTGCCCCCGAGCTGGGTTCTGAAGCTTTCTCT. This sequence encodes CSAPELGSEAFS.

As regards this clonotype: The conserved closing phenylalanine or tryptophan is absent in this CDR3, likely reflecting a read error. The V call is TRBV12-3 or TRBV12-4, the J call TRBJ2-5; D is uncertain. The length of the CDR3 is 15 residues. Written as DNA, the CDR3 is TGTGCGAGCAGTTCCGGACGGACGTACCAAGAGACCCAGTACTTG. It translates to CASSSGRTYQETQYL.

Concerning this clonotype: An end of the junction differs from the germline gene, which may be a read error. CDR3 nucleotide sequence: TGTGTCAGCGACGACAGGTCTCAGCTCCAGCATTTT. Translating it yields CVSDDRSQLQHF. The chain carries TRBV6-6 and TRBJ1-5; a possible D gene is TRBD1 (6 bases). The CDR3 loop spans 12 amino acids. Germline V lookup: CDR1 MNHNY, CDR2 SVGAGI (reference sequence).

Ten or more counts support this clonotype. This chain links TRBV28 with TRBJ2-7; no reliable D call. This CDR3 has 11 amino acids. Germline assignment: CDR1 MDHEN and CDR2 SYDVKM. The germline V and J ends were trimmed by 5 bases and 4 bases, with 6 bases remaining between them. CDR3 sequence (DNA): TGTGCCAGCAGTAATTATTACGAGCAGTACTTC. Its translation: CASSNYYEQYF.

V and J are TRBV6-6 and TRBJ1-3; D remains ambiguous. This CDR3 has 11 residues. The V end was cut by 8 bases, the J end by 4 bases, with 6 bases between. Germline loops: CDR1 MNHNY, CDR2 SVGAGI (reference sequence). This CDR3 is CASSKGNTIYF. DNA of the CDR3: TGTGCCAGCTCTAAGGGAAACACCATATATTTT.

This clonotype was counted between two and nine times. One end of the junction fails to match germline, which may point to a read error. This chain connects TRBV7-9 to TRBJ2-7; no reliable D call. Germline V CDR1 and CDR2: SEHNR, FQNEAQ (reference sequence). The length of the CDR3 is 13 residues. The CDR3 bases are TGTGTCAGCAGCTTAGAGGATGCCCGCGAGCAGTACTTC. Its protein is CVSSLEDAREQYF.

With regard to this clonotype: The CDR3 end shows no conserved phenylalanine or tryptophan, and so a read error is likely. The DNA is left out, because the CDR3 cannot be placed on it with certainty; the CDR3 is given as TCRdb lists it. V usage is TRBV29-1 and J usage is TRBJ2-6; TRBD1 is the table's D call, not checked against the DNA. The CDR3 numbers 15 amino acids, ends counted. The V gene's germline CDR1 is SQVTM and CDR2 ANQGSEA. Here the CDR3 reads CSVDSGGSGANLLTL.

Turning to this clonotype: One end of the junction does not line up with germline, which may come from a read error. The J gene is TRBJ2-2, the V gene TRBV30; D gene unclear. The germline CDR1 and CDR2 sequences are GTSNPN and SVGIG (reference sequence). This CDR3 comprises 13 residues. The CDR3, as DNA: TGTGTCTGGAGTTGGTCGAACACCGGGGAGCTGTTTTTT. It is translated as CVWSWSNTGELFF.

The rearrangement joins TRBV6-6 to TRBJ1-5, with 8 nucleotides matching TRBD1. The J call may not be correct, given that the DNA end is closer to TRBJ2-3. This CDR3 comprises 13 residues. Germline CDR1 and CDR2: MNHNY and SVGAGI (reference sequence). The CDR3 coding sequence is TGTGCAAGCGCCAGGGGGCAGAATCAGCCCCAGTATTTT. This sequence encodes CASARGQNQPQYF.

In regard to this clonotype: The CDR3 does not close with the conserved phenylalanine or tryptophan, likely indicating a read error. This chain links TRBV5-1 with TRBJ2-1; perhaps TRBD2 as D (6 bases). The CDR3 sequence is 14 residues long. Germline-derived CDR1 and CDR2 are SGHRS and YFSETQ. The CDR3 bases are TGCGCCTGCAGCCCCGGGACTGTGATGAATGAGCAGTTCCTC. This gives the protein CACSPGTVMNEQFL.

In regard to this clonotype: Germline is not matched at one junction end, which may reflect a read error. V gene TRBV6-1 combines with J gene TRBJ2-3; possible D gene TRBD2, 6 bases. CDR1 and CDR2 (germline): MNHNS, SASEGT. The CDR3 length is 16 residues. The DNA for the CDR3 is TGTGTCAGTAGTGAAGACCCCGGAGGGACCACAGAAACGCAGTATTTT. It codes for CVSSEDPGGTTETQYF.

In its sample, this clonotype was seen a few times. This rearrangement joins TRBV11-2 to TRBJ1-5; D may be TRBD1 (6 bases). CDR3 size: 20 residues. CDR1 is SGHAT, CDR2 FQNNGV, per germline. V was trimmed by 3 bases and J by 5 bases, leaving 29 bases between them. As DNA, the CDR3 is TGTGCCAGCAGCTTCCATCTTCCCGGACAGTTCTCATTTCTTGATCAGCCCCAGCATTTT. Amino acids: CASSFHLPGQFSFLDQPQHF.

The chain's CDR3 is CSVYLGRDNEQFF. As DNA, the CDR3 is TGCAGCGTTTACCTAGGGCGGGACAATGAGCAGTTCTTC. This chain connects TRBV29-1 to TRBJ2-1; D may be TRBD2 (5 bases). This CDR3 is 13 amino acids long. The germline V and J ends were trimmed by 5 bases and 5 bases, with 13 bases remaining between them. CDR1 SQVTM and CDR2 ANQGSEA come from the germline V gene.

Details on this clonotype: Sequence at one end of the junction differs from germline and may be a read error. The V gene is TRBV28, the J gene TRBJ2-7, with D perhaps given as TRBD1 or TRBD2 (5 bases each). Per the germline V gene, CDR1 is MDHEN and CDR2 is SYDVKM. The CDR3 is 13 residues long. The CDR3 DNA reads as TGTACCAGCAGCCAAAACGGGGCCCTGGAGCAGTACTTC. Protein: CTSSQNGALEQYF.

A remark on this clonotype: Here the CDR3 omits its conserved ending phenylalanine or tryptophan, so a read error is the likely source. The V and J genes are TRBV29-1 and TRBJ2-3; 7 bases are shared with TRBD2. The CDR3 covers 18 residues. The germline gives CDR1 SQVTM, CDR2 ANQGSEA. The V gene end was trimmed by 3 bases and the J gene end by 6 bases; junction bases not matched to a gene: 21. The CDR3 sequence: CSVDFSPAGLTHSDTQYL. CDR3 nucleotides: TGCAGCGTTGACTTTTCCCCCGCGGGACTAACTCATTCCGATACGCAGTATTTG.

The chain links TRBV20-1 to TRBJ2-7, with 8 bases that match TRBD1. Trimming at V came to 8 bases and at J to 3 bases, leaving 12 bases not matched to a gene. This CDR3 has 14 residues. Germline V gene lookup returns CDR1 DFQATT and CDR2 SNEGSKA (reference sequence). As DNA, the CDR3 is TGCAGTACTGGAGTCCCGGGACAGGACTACGAGCAGTACTTC. It codes for CSTGVPGQDYEQYF.

The rearrangement links TRBV11-2 to TRBJ2-1; D uncertain. The CDR3 is made up of 16 amino acids. V was pared by 5 bases and J by 4 bases, with 18 bases between. Germline V gives CDR1 SGHAT, CDR2 FQNNGV. In nucleotides, the CDR3 is TGTGCCAGCAGCAAGATACTTGCTGCAGTGTACAATGAGCAGTTCTTC. Its protein product is CASSKILAAVYNEQFF.

A note on this clonotype: One end of the junction is discordant with germline, which a read error may explain. The V gene is TRBV7-3, the J gene TRBJ2-7, with D perhaps matching TRBD2 (6 bases). The CDR3 has 13 residues. Germline values: CDR1 SGHTA, CDR2 FQGTGA. The CDR3 loop is CASNLRFGREQQF. Here the CDR3 DNA reads TGTGCCAGCAACTTAAGGTTCGGACGGGAGCAGCAATTC.

This chain links TRBV14 with TRBJ2-3; 7 positions match TRBD2. The CDR3 has 16 amino acids. The junction had 11 bases not matched to a gene; V was cut back by 8 bases and J by 0 bases. Germline V gene sequence: CDR1 SGHDN, CDR2 FVKESK. Here the CDR3 reads CASQKGSGTSTDTQYF. CDR3 in DNA: TGTGCCAGCCAGAAGGGAAGCGGGACTAGCACAGATACGCAGTATTTT.

The DNA of the CDR3 is TGCACCGTAGCCCCAGGGTACATCAACACCGGGGAGCTGTTTTTT. This sequence encodes CTVAPGYINTGELFF. This rearrangement joins TRBV29-1 to TRBJ2-2; tentative D call: TRBD1 (5 bases). The CDR3 sequence is 15 residues long. CDR1 and CDR2 (germline): SQVTM, ANQGSEA.

To note about this clonotype: Just one base apart from a much larger clone, this may be a read error. The rearrangement links TRBV6-6 to TRBJ1-5; D is uncertain. Germline CDR1 reads MNHNY; CDR2 reads SVGAGI (reference sequence). This CDR3 is 12 amino acids long. V was pared by 8 bases and J by 6 bases, with 11 bases between. CDR3 loop: CASDERPQPQHF. CDR3 nucleotide sequence: TGTGCCAGCGACGAGAGGCCTCAGCCCCAGCATTTT.

A word on this clonotype: Germline and junction disagree at one end, which may indicate a read error. The J gene is TRBJ1-1, the V gene TRBV7-9, with TRBD1 identical over 7 bases. There are 15 residues in the CDR3. Germline-derived CDR1 and CDR2 are SEHNR and FQNEAQ (reference sequence). The CDR3: CVSSIRQGRNTEPFF. As DNA, the CDR3 is TGTGTCAGTAGCATCCGACAGGGTAGGAACACTGAACCTTTCTTT.